This T cell receptor beta chain emerged from a study of control samples from healthy donors and cancer patients. Here immunoSEQ multiplex PCR was the method, and the copy in TCRdb shows in-frame clones only, minus some. The data contain 17,000 or so clones, about 86% of them singletons. The germline V gene encodes CDR1 SGHDN and CDR2 FVKESK. The CDR3 extends over 16 amino acids. Unmatched junction bases numbered 12, after V lost 4 bases and J lost 6 bases. This receptor was obtained from a woman in her 70s with colorectal cancer. The chain uses TRBV14 and TRBJ2-7, with 10 bases identical to TRBD1. The sample consisted of PBMCs. The CDR3 here is CASSPGLGTGAIEQYF. The CDR3 DNA follows: TGTGCCAGCAGCCCTGGATTGGGGACAGGGGCCATCGAGCAGTACTTC. The whole variable domain, filled in from reference TRBV14 and TRBJ2-7, reads EAGVTQFPSHSVIEKGQTVTLRCDPISGHDNLYWYRRVMGKEIKFLLHFVKESKQDESGMPNNRFLAERTGGTYSTLKVQPAELEDSGVYFCASSPGLGTGAIEQYFGPGTRLTVT.